The clone carrying this T cell receptor beta chain was recorded at least ten times. The antigen remains unidentified. Germline V gene sequence: CDR1 SGHTA, CDR2 FQGNSA. V was shortened by 1 base and J by 4 bases, with 4 bases between the two germline ends. The CDR3 has 12 residues. Time point reported: healthy volunteer bleed at 6 weeks. From whole blood left unfractionated, total RNA was extracted. These data belong to a study of human T cells and chemical hapten exposure. Findings and limits, study-wide: No change in TCRs above 1 in 1000 frequency was produced by DPC sensitization.

In the library, unique molecular identifiers were attached to individual cDNA molecules. As processed by the authors: Per-sample TCR counts ranged from roughly 23,224 to 750,000, median roughly 98,000. TCRdb redid the calling of the RACE reads with MiXCR, one entry per CDR3 protein. What appears here as the V and J calls and clone size reflects TCRdb's work, not the paper's. The repertoire holds 30,000 to 40,000 distinct CDR3 sequences, roughly 5% seen once, with about 13% in the top ten. The sequence came from a human donor in good health. Some clones in this sample may be carry-over from other donors' samples. The sequenced sample was whole blood. This rearrangement joins TRBV7-2 to TRBJ2-5, with no clear D. The CDR3 nucleotides are TGTGCCAGCAGCTTAGACCGAGAGACCCAGTACTTC. Its protein product is CASSLDRETQYF. Full variable domain (missing parts from reference TRBV7-2 and TRBJ2-5): GAGVSQSPSNKVTEKGKDVELRCDPISGHTALYWYRQSLGQGLEFLIYFQGNSAPDKSGLPSDRFSAERTGGSVSTLTIQRTQQEDSAVYLCASSLDRETQYFGPGTRLLVL.